The clone carrying this TCR beta chain showed up just once. This specimen comes from a study of blood T cells in healthy people across ages. For the second PCR, which ran for roughly 7 to 11 cycles, a sample-barcoded 5' primer and a J-beta primer mix were used. Via MiXCR, TCRdb re-called the 5' RACE reads, giving one row per CDR3 protein. Among some 710,000 distinct CDR3 sequences, 46% were seen once, and the ten largest hold around 18%. The CDR3 is made up of 13 amino acids. V was shortened by 1 base and J by 5 bases, with 8 bases between the two germline ends. Germline CDR1 and CDR2: KGHDR and SFDVKD.

This TCR came from a man aged 80 or over in good health. This chain links TRBV24-1 with TRBJ2-7; no clear D. Input material: blood. The CDR3 coding sequence is TGTGCCACCAGTGATTTTGTTGAGAACGAGCAGTACTTC. This gives the protein CATSDFVENEQYF.